These T cell receptor beta chains were read from a single sample in a study of blood T cell repertoires in COVID-19. The table came from immunoSEQ multiplex PCR; TCRdb's copy has only in-frame clones and leaves some out. The sample carries approximately 200,000 clones, around 80% recorded once. Input material: peripheral blood. The receptor source for this set is a woman at least 80 years old with acute or convalescent COVID-19. Both conserved end residues are part of each CDR3. A D gene is named only where the DNA matches it firmly. Clone size is stated in some rows and not others, as once, few, many or a class when expanded.

j_call d_call clone_size v_call cdr3_aa cdr3_nt
TRBJ1-1 NA NA TRBV12-5 CASGLAENTEAFF TGTGCTAGTGGTTTGGCAGAGAACACTGAAGCTTTCTTT
TRBJ2-3 NA NA TRBV19 CASEDRQGLTDTQYF TGTGCCAGCGAGGACCGACAGGGACTCACAGATACGCAGTATTTT
TRBJ1-2 NA NA TRBV27 CASSPSKRGFNYGYTF TGTGCCAGCAGCCCTTCTAAGCGGGGGTTTAACTATGGCTACACCTTC
TRBJ1-1 NA NA TRBV29-1 CSVGRGGDTEAFF TGCAGCGTTGGCAGGGGAGGGGACACTGAAGCTTTCTTT
TRBJ1-5 TRBD1 NA TRBV24-1 CATSDGDRGLGSNQPQHF TGTGCCACCAGTGATGGGGACAGGGGATTGGGGAGTAATCAGCCCCAGCATTTT
TRBJ1-6 NA few TRBV2 CASGQTNYNSPLHF TGTGCCAGCGGACAGACTAATTATAATTCACCCCTCCACTTT
TRBJ1-6 NA NA TRBV11-2 CASSLAENSPLHF TGTGCCAGCAGCTTAGCAGAAAATTCACCCCTCCACTTT
TRBJ1-1 TRBD1 NA TRBV29-1 CSVGTGGEAFF TGCAGCGTAGGGACAGGGGGCGAAGCTTTCTTT
TRBJ2-1 NA NA TRBV4-2 CASSPQGGNEQFF TGTGCCAGCAGCCCCCAAGGGGGCAATGAGCAGTTCTTC
TRBJ2-7 TRBD2 few TRBV30 CAWTPTSRLNYEQYF TGTGCCTGGACCCCGACTAGCAGGTTGAACTACGAGCAGTACTTC
TRBJ2-2 NA once TRBV3-1/TRBV3-2 CASSLGGPNTGELFF TGTGCCAGCAGCCTCGGGGGGCCTAACACCGGGGAGCTGTTTTTT
TRBJ2-3 TRBD2 NA TRBV5-1 CASSLTSGTTDTQYF TGCGCCAGCAGCTTGACTAGCGGGACCACAGATACGCAGTATTTT
TRBJ1-3 TRBD1 NA TRBV19 CASRATGDPGNTIYF TGTGCCAGTAGGGCGACAGGGGACCCTGGAAACACCATATATTTT
TRBJ2-1 NA NA TRBV23-1 CASSPTEQFF TGCGCCAGCAGCCCTACTGAGCAGTTCTTC
TRBJ1-2 TRBD1 NA TRBV6-5 CASSLTGTGNYGYTF TGTGCCAGCAGTCTCACCGGGACAGGAAACTATGGCTACACCTTC
TRBJ1-2 NA NA TRBV19 CASSTLLSRQVPNYGYTF TGTGCCAGTAGTACCCTCTTATCTCGACAGGTCCCTAACTATGGCTACACCTTC
TRBJ2-7 NA NA TRBV10-3 CAISDYRDREQYF TGTGCCATCAGTGACTACAGGGACCGGGAGCAGTACTTC
TRBJ1-6 TRBD1 NA TRBV5-6 CASSGGQGDNSPLHF TGTGCCAGCAGCGGGGGACAGGGGGATAATTCACCCCTCCACTTT
TRBJ1-5 NA NA TRBV7-8 CASSSGDVRVQPQHF TGTGCCAGCAGCTCGGGGGACGTAAGGGTCCAGCCCCAGCATTTT
TRBJ2-7 NA NA TRBV6-2/TRBV6-3 CASSSLVHTGNEQYF TGTGCCAGCAGTTCTCTCGTCCACACGGGAAACGAGCAGTACTTC
TRBJ1-6 NA NA TRBV28 CASSRQPNSPLHF TGTGCCAGCAGTCGACAGCCTAATTCACCCCTCCACTTT
TRBJ2-1 TRBD2 NA TRBV19 CASSTTGTSSYNEQFF TGTGCCAGTAGTACCACCGGGACTAGCTCCTACAATGAGCAGTTCTTC
TRBJ1-2 NA NA TRBV27 CASSPQGLGYGYTF TGTGCCAGCAGTCCCCAGGGGTTAGGCTATGGCTACACCTTC
TRBJ2-6 NA NA TRBV15 CATSRDRPGSGANVLTF TGTGCCACCAGCAGAGATCGTCCGGGCTCTGGGGCCAACGTCCTGACTTTC
TRBJ1-5 NA NA TRBV11-3 CASSQAASGPQHF TGTGCCAGCAGCCAAGCAGCTAGCGGGCCCCAGCATTTT
TRBJ2-5 NA few TRBV25-1 CASSEPSGAQETQYF TGTGCCAGCAGTGAACCATCAGGGGCCCAAGAGACCCAGTACTTC
TRBJ2-4 NA few TRBV19 CASSIVGLAKNIQYF TGTGCCAGTAGTATAGTAGGACTAGCCAAAAACATTCAGTACTTC
TRBJ2-7 TRBD2 NA TRBV5-1 CASSLAGTSNEQYF TGCGCCAGCAGCTTGGCCGGGACTAGCAACGAGCAGTACTTC
TRBJ1-6 NA NA TRBV4-2 CASSQGDNNSPLHF TGTGCCAGCAGCCAAGGGGACAATAATTCACCCCTCCACTTT
TRBJ2-7 TRBD2 NA TRBV6-5 CASRNQRGASYEQYF TGTGCCAGCAGAAACCAGCGGGGGGCATCGTACGAGCAGTACTTC
TRBJ2-2 NA NA TRBV19 CASSTFNGELFF TGTGCCAGTAGTACGTTTAACGGGGAGCTGTTTTTT
TRBJ1-5 TRBD1 NA TRBV27 CASSLQGANNQPQHF TGTGCCAGCAGCCTACAGGGGGCTAACAATCAGCCCCAGCATTTT
TRBJ1-1 TRBD1 NA TRBV11-3 CASSTGTENTEAFF TGTGCCAGCAGCACCGGGACAGAGAACACTGAAGCTTTCTTT
TRBJ2-5 TRBD1 NA TRBV7-3 CASSLAGTGGETQYF TGTGCCAGCAGCTTAGCAGGGACAGGGGGGGAGACCCAGTACTTC
TRBJ1-5 TRBD1 once TRBV7-8 CASSFSGQGFEPPQHF TGTGCCAGCAGCTTTTCGGGACAGGGTTTCGAGCCGCCCCAGCATTTT
TRBJ1-1 NA NA TRBV6-5 CASSFGGQNTEAFF TGTGCCAGCAGTTTCGGGGGTCAGAACACTGAAGCTTTCTTT
TRBJ2-2 NA NA TRBV4-3 CASSQAPQVNTGELFF TGCGCCAGCAGCCAAGCACCCCAGGTGAACACCGGGGAGCTGTTTTTT
TRBJ2-7 NA NA TRBV19 CASSMGPGRGYF TGTGCCAGTAGTATGGGGCCAGGAAGAGGATACTTC
TRBJ2-3 NA NA TRBV19 CASSGPGFTDTQYF TGTGCCAGTAGTGGTCCGGGATTCACAGATACGCAGTATTTT
TRBJ2-2 NA once TRBV30 CAWATSPVSGELFF TGTGCCTGGGCGACTAGTCCCGTATCCGGGGAGCTGTTTTTT
TRBJ1-2 NA once TRBV2 CASGEEASNYGYTF TGTGCCAGCGGAGAGGAGGCCAGTAACTATGGCTACACCTTC